Listed here are 8 T cell receptor beta chains from one sample, sequenced in a study of T cells in Graves' hyperthyroidism and ophthalmopathy. Amplification yielded TCR beta CDR3 regions, with RNA transcripts as the source. The HTBI primer set was used in a first-round RT-PCR of the TCR CDR3. One entry per CDR3 protein results from TCRdb running MiXCR on the multiplex PCR reads. Of hundreds of thousands of distinct CDR3 sequences listed, approximately 16% were seen once; the top ten hold 2.5% to 4%. The sample consisted of blood. Every receptor here comes from a woman aged 40 to 50 with Graves' ophthalmopathy.

This clonotype was observed many times. The chain combines TRBV28 with TRBJ1-1; D remains ambiguous. Germline CDR1 reads MDHEN; CDR2 reads SYDVKM. This CDR3 region has 14 residues. The ends were cut back, 6 bases at V and 5 bases at J, with 16 bases in the middle. The CDR3, as DNA: TGTGCCAGCAGATCGGACCTGGCCCTGACTGAAGCTTTCTTT. Translation gives CASRSDLALTEAFF.

The rearrangement joins TRBV29-1 to TRBJ2-1, with D uncertain. The germline gives CDR1 SQVTM, CDR2 ANQGSEA. The V gene lost 2 bases and the J gene lost 6 bases, with 11 bases spanning the gap. The CDR3 consists of 13 residues. The CDR3: CSVESVLVNEQFF. In DNA form, the CDR3 reads TGCAGCGTTGAATCAGTCTTAGTCAATGAGCAGTTCTTC.

This clonotype was counted many times. The genes are TRBV6-1 and TRBJ2-5; TRBD2 aligns across 12 bases. J lost 4 bases, V lost 6 bases, and 3 bases had no gene match. The CDR3 covers 14 residues. Germline CDR1 is MNHNS and CDR2 is SASEGT. As DNA, the CDR3 is TGTGCCAGCAGCAAGACTAGCGGGAGAGAGACCCAGTACTTC. Its protein is CASSKTSGRETQYF.

This clonotype occurred many times. The rearrangement uses TRBV6-1 and TRBJ2-7, with TRBD2 matching over 12 bases. V gave up 9 bases and J gave up 2 bases; unmatched junction bases: 5. CDR3 length: 14 amino acids. The V gene's germline CDR1 is MNHNS and CDR2 SASEGT. CDR3 amino acids: CASMTSGGPYEQYF. CDR3 DNA sequence: TGTGCCAGTATGACTAGCGGGGGACCCTACGAGCAGTACTTC.

This clonotype was seen a few times. The V gene is TRBV5-4, the J gene TRBJ2-3; D possibly corresponds to TRBD2 (6 bases). The CDR3 has 17 residues. V lost 5 bases, J lost 2 bases, and 21 bases lay in between. The V gene's germline CDR1 is SGHNT and CDR2 YYREEE (reference sequence). The CDR3 spells CASSKVPTMGLTDTQYF. For the CDR3, the DNA is TGTGCCAGCAGTAAAGTACCCACGATGGGACTCACAGATACGCAGTATTTT.

This clonotype came up a few times. V and J are TRBV5-1 and TRBJ2-1; the match to TRBD2 covers 8 bases. The CDR3 has 16 residues. Unmatched junction bases numbered 6, after V lost 0 bases and J lost 4 bases. Germline V gene data show CDR1 as SGHRS and CDR2 as YFSETQ. CDR3 DNA sequence: TGCGCCAGCAGCTTGGTAAGCGGGGGAGCATACAATGAGCAGTTCTTC. It specifies CASSLVSGGAYNEQFF.

In regard to this clonotype: A read error may be the cause here, since a much bigger clone is one base away. This chain uses TRBV2 with TRBJ1-1; 8 nucleotides agree with TRBD1. The germline V gene encodes CDR1 SNHLY and CDR2 FYNNEI. The CDR3 spans 16 residues. V was pared by 6 bases and J by 4 bases, with 13 bases of the junction left unmatched. CDR3 sequence reads: CASRPRQGMSGTEAFF. The DNA of the CDR3 is TGTGCCAGCAGACCGAGACAGGGGATGTCGGGCACTGAAGCTTTCTTT.

In this sample, this clonotype turned up many times. This rearrangement joins TRBV2 to TRBJ2-7; D possibly corresponds to TRBD2 (6 bases). V was shortened by 10 bases and J by 7 bases, with 17 bases between the two germline ends. This CDR3 has 12 amino acids. The germline V gene has CDR1 SNHLY and CDR2 FYNNEI. CDR3 coding DNA: TGTGCCATACGCGGGACTCGGGGGGAGCAGTACTTC. Translation: CAIRGTRGEQYF.